This TCR beta chain appears in the sequencing data of a study of identical twins. Template switching, a step in the protocol, added a universal primer site, and cDNA carried unique molecular identifiers. TCRdb re-called the 5' RACE reads through MiXCR, storing one row per CDR3 protein. In the table there are around 1.7 million distinct CDR3 sequences, around 33% of which are singletons. This clonotype has a handful of counts. Its antigen remains unidentified. General observations from the study: Weaker excess twin sharing was observed in beta out-of-frame sequences. Models predicted too little out-of-frame TCR alpha sharing in monozygotic twins.

The sequenced sample was cord blood. The TCR was taken from a newborn girl in good health.

The CDR3 loop reads CASSPGGRDEQYF. In DNA form, the CDR3 reads TGTGCCAGCAGCCCAGGGGGTCGGGACGAGCAGTACTTC. The chain recombines TRBV28 with TRBJ2-7; 7 bases are a match to TRBD1. V lost 6 bases and J lost 5; bases outside the gene matches: 7. The CDR3 has 13 amino acids. CDR1 MDHEN and CDR2 SYDVKM come from the germline V gene.